These 3 T cell receptor beta chains were sequenced from one sample in a study of blood T cell repertoires in COVID-19. Profiling relied on immunoSEQ multiplex PCR, and the TCRdb table lists in-frame clones only, not all of them. The sample consists of around 380,000 clones, 81% of them appearing once. The sample taken for sequencing was peripheral blood. The receptors stem from a human donor with acute or convalescent COVID-19. The donor label of this sample is uncertain.

This chain connects TRBV29-1 to TRBJ1-2; D is ambiguous. There are 13 residues in the CDR3. Germline V gene lookup returns CDR1 SQVTM and CDR2 ANQGSEA. V lost 7 bases, J lost 0 bases, and 12 bases lay in between. CDR3 region: CSAFYRANYGYTF. Here the CDR3 DNA reads TGCAGCGCCTTTTATCGAGCTAACTATGGCTACACCTTC.

This chain links TRBV7-2 with TRBJ2-7; TRBD2 matches 14 bases. The CDR3 loop spans 18 amino acids. Germline V gives CDR1 SGHTA, CDR2 FQGNSA. V lost 4 bases to trimming and J lost 4 bases; unmatched junction nucleotides: 12. The CDR3 bases are TGTGCCAGCAGCTACGGGAGACTAGCGGGAGGGCACAAGTACGAGCAGTACTTC. It encodes CASSYGRLAGGHKYEQYF.

As concerns this clone: Compared with germline, one end of the junction differs, possibly owing to a read error. The V and J genes are TRBV11-2 and TRBJ2-7; D is perhaps TRBD2 (6 bases). CDR3 size: 14 residues. Germline V gene sequence: CDR1 SGHAT, CDR2 FQNNGV. The CDR3 DNA is TGTGCCAGCAGCCCCGGGGGTAGCGCGTACGGGCAGTACTTC. Translation: CASSPGGSAYGQYF.